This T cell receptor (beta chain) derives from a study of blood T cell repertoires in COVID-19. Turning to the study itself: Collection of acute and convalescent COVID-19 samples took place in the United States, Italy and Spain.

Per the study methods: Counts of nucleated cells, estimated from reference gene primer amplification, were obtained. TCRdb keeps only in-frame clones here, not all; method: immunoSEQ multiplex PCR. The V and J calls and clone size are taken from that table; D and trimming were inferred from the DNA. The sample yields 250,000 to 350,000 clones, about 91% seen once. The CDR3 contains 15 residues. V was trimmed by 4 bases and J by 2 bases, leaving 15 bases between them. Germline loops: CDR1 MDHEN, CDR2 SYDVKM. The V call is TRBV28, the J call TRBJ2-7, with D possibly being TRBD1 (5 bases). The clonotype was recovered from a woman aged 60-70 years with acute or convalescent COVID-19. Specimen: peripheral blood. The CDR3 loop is CASSSTPQVTYEQYF. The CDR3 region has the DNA TGTGCCAGCAGTTCCACCCCACAGGTCACCTACGAGCAGTACTTC.